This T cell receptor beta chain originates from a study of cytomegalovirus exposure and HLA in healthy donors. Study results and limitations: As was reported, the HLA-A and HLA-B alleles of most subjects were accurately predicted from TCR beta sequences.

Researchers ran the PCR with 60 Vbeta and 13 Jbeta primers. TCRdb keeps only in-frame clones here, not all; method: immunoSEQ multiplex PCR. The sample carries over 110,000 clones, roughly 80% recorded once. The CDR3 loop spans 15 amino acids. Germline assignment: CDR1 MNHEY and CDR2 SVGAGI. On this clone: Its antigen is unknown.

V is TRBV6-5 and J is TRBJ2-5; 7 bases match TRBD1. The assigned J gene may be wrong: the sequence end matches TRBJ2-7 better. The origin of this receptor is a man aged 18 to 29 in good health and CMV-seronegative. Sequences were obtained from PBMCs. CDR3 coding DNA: TGTGCCAGCAGCCGTAAGCCGACAGGGTTGGGCGAGCAGTACTTC. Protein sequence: CASSRKPTGLGEQYF.